These T cell receptor beta chains were read from a single sample in a study of CXCR3-negative and CXCR3-positive naive CD8 T cells. TCRdb reprocessed the 5' RACE reads, with one entry per CDR3 protein and no DNA. In all, the sample yields over 100,000 distinct CDR3 sequences. The sample was naive CXCR3+ CD8+ T cells from blood. These receptors originate from a human donor in good health. Some clones in this sample may be carry-over from other donors' samples. CDR3s include the opening cysteine and the closing phenylalanine or tryptophan. Fields, in order: J gene, V gene, CDR3 protein.

TRBJ1-2,TRBV4-3,CASSQDREASGYTF
TRBJ2-1,TRBV6-2/TRBV6-3,CASGYDRVSSYNEQFF
TRBJ1-1,TRBV3-1,CASSPHDPKNTEAFF
TRBJ2-7,TRBV7-9,CASSSTETAYEQYF
TRBJ2-7,TRBV29-1,CSVGGTGREQYF
TRBJ2-1,TRBV7-9,CASSPRLAGEKYNEQFF
TRBJ2-5,TRBV7-7,CASSQDRGPEETQYF
TRBJ2-2,TRBV7-9,CASSLPGQGSTGELFF
TRBJ1-1,TRBV5-1,CASSFQGGLTEAFF
TRBJ2-3,TRBV5-4,CASTLTTVAGLTDTQYF
TRBJ1-1,TRBV6-6,CASSYSLTANTEAFF
TRBJ2-3,TRBV7-9,CASTSGSELTDTQYF
TRBJ2-1,TRBV29-1,CSVDKGTSGLWGEQFF
TRBJ2-7,TRBV7-9,CASSPFTYEQYF
TRBJ1-2,TRBV12-3/TRBV12-4,CASTADKRGGYTF
TRBJ2-1,TRBV6-5,CASSYSGTPYNEQFF
TRBJ2-4,TRBV12-3/TRBV12-4,CASRDSPRGWDIQYF
TRBJ1-1,TRBV20-1,CSARDPTGEEKNTEAFF
TRBJ2-7,TRBV7-2,CASSRRDRDYEQYF
TRBJ2-7,TRBV11-2,CASSPRDHYEQYF
TRBJ1-6,TRBV6-5,CASSYGQGLLNSPLHF
TRBJ2-7,TRBV11-1,CASSSTWRSYEQYF
TRBJ2-2,TRBV28,CASSLGQANTGELFF
TRBJ2-3,TRBV6-5,CASSGLAGGGDTQYF
TRBJ1-1,TRBV7-8,CASSPERGDGTEAFF
TRBJ2-7,TRBV12-3/TRBV12-4,CASSKDPYEQYF
TRBJ1-1,TRBV7-9,CASSLVQGVTEAFF
TRBJ2-7,TRBV2,CASSDGAETLYEQYF
TRBJ1-6,TRBV9,CASSVGGLNSPLHF
TRBJ2-5,TRBV29-1,CSVGLAGQQETQYF
TRBJ1-1,TRBV29-1,CSVFRLDRDTEAFF